Each of the 23 T cell receptor beta chains below was sequenced from the same sample in a study of molecular identifiers for immune sequencing clone quantification. In TCRdb, the PCR reads were re-called with MiXCR into one record per CDR3 protein. This table holds under 800,000 distinct CDR3 sequences, less than 30% found once. The sequenced sample consisted of naive CD8+ T cells from blood, with Jurkat cell RNA spiked in. Subset in this sample: FACS-sorted CD8+CD4-CCR7+CD45RA+ naive T cells. Every receptor here comes from a human donor in good health. Some libraries in this study had Jurkat cell RNA spiked in.

This clonotype showed up just a few times. This chain links TRBV4-1 with TRBJ2-7; a weak D match, TRBD1 (6 bases). Trimming pared 4 bases from V and 0 bases from J, leaving 10 bases between. The CDR3 covers 14 residues. CDR1 and CDR2 (germline): MGHRA, YSYEKL. CDR3 region: CASSPRQDSYEQYF. The CDR3, as DNA: TGCGCCAGCAGCCCTCGACAGGACTCCTACGAGCAGTACTTC.

V is TRBV7-9 and J is TRBJ1-1; 10 bases map to TRBD1. V was pared by 4 bases and J by 5 bases, with 7 bases of the junction left unmatched. The CDR3 has 15 residues. Germline assignment: CDR1 SEHNR and CDR2 FQNEAQ (reference sequence). In nucleotides, the CDR3 is TGTGCCAGCAGCTCGACAGGGGGCGCCTCGACTGAAGCTTTCTTT. Encoded protein: CASSSTGGASTEAFF.

This clonotype was counted a single time. A much larger clone is a single base away; this may be a read error. The rearrangement joins TRBV15 to TRBJ2-7, with D possibly being TRBD2 (5 bases). The CDR3 totals 13 residues. CDR1 is LNHNV, CDR2 YYDKDF, per germline (reference sequence). Here the CDR3 reads CATSRDRGNELYF. The CDR3 DNA reads TGTGCCACCAGCAGAGATCGGGGTAACGAGCTGTACTTC.

This clonotype was counted at least ten times. The V call is TRBV5-6, the J call TRBJ2-7; D call uncertain. Germline CDR1 is SGHDT and CDR2 is YYEEEE. Trimming took 3 bases from V and 3 from J, leaving 16 bases between them. The CDR3 spans 15 residues. The CDR3 protein is CASSSSTRTHYEQYF. The CDR3 coding sequence is TGTGCCAGCAGCTCATCGACCCGGACGCACTACGAGCAGTACTTC.

This clonotype was detected only a few times. V is TRBV5-1 and J is TRBJ2-5; TRBD1 might be the D (6 bases). The CDR3 has 15 residues. Trimming took off 4 bases at V and 4 bases at J, with 17 bases between the two ends. Germline values: CDR1 SGHRS, CDR2 YFSETQ. This chain's CDR3 is CASSRKQGVAETQYF. The CDR3 DNA reads TGCGCCAGCAGCCGAAAACAGGGAGTGGCAGAGACCCAGTACTTC.

As concerns this clonotype: A single base separates this from a much larger clone, so it may be a read error. The J gene is TRBJ2-7, the V gene TRBV29-1; 7 nucleotides line up with TRBD1. The CDR3 length is 11 residues. Germline V lookup: CDR1 SQVTM, CDR2 ANQGSEA. V lost 7 bases, J lost 5 bases, and 5 bases stayed unmatched. CDR3 bases: TGCAGCGCCCAAGGGGGCCACGAGCAGTACTTC. Translation: CSAQGGHEQYF.

This clonotype occurred many times. This rearrangement joins TRBV5-1 to TRBJ2-7, with 9 bases fitting TRBD1. This CDR3 spans 13 amino acids. Unmatched junction bases numbered 5, after V lost 5 bases and J lost 5 bases. From germline, CDR1 is SGHRS and CDR2 YFSETQ. The CDR3, as DNA: TGCGCCAGCAGGCCGGGACAGGGCCACGAGCAGTACTTC. As protein: CASRPGQGHEQYF.

In regard to this clonotype: A much more abundant neighbour one base away suggests this may be a read error. V usage is TRBV14 and J usage is TRBJ2-5; 8 nucleotides align to TRBD2. Germline CDR1 SGHDN, CDR2 FVKESK. V was clipped by 0 bases and J by 9 bases; unmatched bases: 18. The CDR3 runs 18 residues. DNA for the CDR3: TGTGCCAGCAGCCAAGAATCCTGGGGCGGGGGGTCCGTCGGGGCCCAGTACTTC. This gives the protein CASSQESWGGGSVGAQYF.

As regards this clonotype: This sequence may be a read error, since a much larger clone differs from it by one base. The chain employs TRBV6-6 and TRBJ2-7; TRBD2 matches at 10 bases. From germline, CDR1 is MNHNY and CDR2 SVGAGI (reference sequence). The length of the CDR3 is 15 residues. The CDR3 bases are TGTGCCGGCAGCAGTACACTAGCGGGAATGGGGGAGCAGTACTTC. It encodes CAGSSTLAGMGEQYF.

This clonotype occurred a few times. This chain joins TRBV27 and TRBJ1-4; D might be TRBD1 (6 bases). V was shortened by 2 bases and J by 6 bases, with 10 bases between the two germline ends. The CDR3 has 14 amino acids. Germline CDR1 and CDR2: MNHEY and SMNVEV (reference sequence). The CDR3 is CASSLRGGYEKLFF. The CDR3 DNA sequence: TGTGCCAGCAGTTTAAGAGGGGGGTATGAAAAACTGTTTTTT.

The chain employs TRBV6-6 and TRBJ2-2, with TRBD1 matching 10 bases. The CDR3 is 17 amino acids. After removal of 3 bases from V and 6 bases from J, the junction contained 10 bases not matched to a gene. Germline CDR1 MNHNY, CDR2 SVGAGI (reference sequence). The CDR3 nucleotides are TGTGCCAGCAGTTATCCGGGACAGGGGATTAACCCCGGGGAGCTGTTTTTT. It codes for CASSYPGQGINPGELFF.

This clonotype was seen only a few times. The genes are TRBV9 and TRBJ1-1, with a weak D call TRBD1 (5 bases). Looked up from germline, CDR1 is SGDLS and CDR2 is YYNGEE. V was trimmed by 4 bases and J by 4 bases, leaving 20 bases between them. The CDR3 runs to 16 residues. CDR3 protein: CASSYGGAHSGTEAFF. CDR3 nucleotides: TGTGCCAGCAGCTACGGAGGGGCACACTCGGGCACTGAAGCTTTCTTT.

The table lists this clonotype with a few counts. The gene calls are TRBV5-6 and TRBJ2-2; TRBD2 matches at 10 bases. Germline V gives CDR1 SGHDT, CDR2 YYEEEE. V was pared by 2 bases and J by 5 bases, with 9 bases of the junction left unmatched. CDR3 size: 17 residues. The CDR3 here is CASSFWYGLAVTGELFF. CDR3 DNA: TGTGCCAGCAGCTTCTGGTACGGACTAGCGGTAACCGGGGAGCTGTTTTTT. Based on the CDR3 plus reference TRBV5-6 and TRBJ2-2, the full variable domain is DAGVTQSPTHLIKTRGQQVTLRCSPKSGHDTVSWYQQALGQGPQFIFQYYEEEERQRGNFPDRFSGHQFPNYSSELNVNALLLGDSALYLCASSFWYGLAVTGELFFGEGSRLTVL.

Regarding this clonotype: With a much larger clone just one base away, this may be a read error. V is TRBV6-5 and J is TRBJ2-1; 7 positions agree with TRBD2. Germline V gene sequence: CDR1 MNHEY, CDR2 SVGAGI. The CDR3 extends over 16 amino acids. CDR3 nucleotide sequence: TGTGCCAGCAGTCACTCGTGGCTAGCGGACGACAATGAGCAGTTCTTC. Encoded protein: CASSHSWLADDNEQFF.

This clonotype turned up a few times. A much larger clone lies one base from this, so it may be a read error. The chain joins TRBV6-6 to TRBJ2-3; 7 positions agree with TRBD2. Germline V CDR1 and CDR2: MNHNY, SVGAGI (reference sequence). With V trimmed by 6 bases and J by 4 bases, 13 bases remained unmatched. The CDR3 is made up of 16 amino acids. The CDR3 is CASSAPWASGSDTQYF. Here the CDR3 DNA reads TGTGCCAGCAGCGCCCCGTGGGCTAGCGGATCAGATACGCAGTATTTT.

With regard to this clonotype: A read error may account for a junction end that differs from germline. This chain uses TRBV6-4 with TRBJ2-3; unclear D gene. Germline CDR1 reads MRHNA; CDR2 reads SNTAGT. The CDR3 totals 14 residues. In DNA, the CDR3 is TGTGCTAGCAGTGACCCCCTACACCCAGATACGCAGTATTTT. This gives the protein CASSDPLHPDTQYF.

The chain carries TRBV13 and TRBJ1-2, with TRBD1 as a possible D gene (5 bases). V lost 0 bases and J 5 bases, leaving 19 bases between the germline ends. This CDR3 region has 17 residues. Germline-derived CDR1 and CDR2 are PRHDT and FYEKMQ (reference sequence). CDR3 residues: CASSLGRGQAPRYGYTF. CDR3 coding DNA: TGTGCCAGCAGCTTAGGCCGGGGCCAGGCGCCCAGATATGGCTACACCTTC. The entire variable domain, with the rest obtained from reference TRBV13 and TRBJ1-2, is as follows: AAGVIQSPRHLIKEKRETATLKCYPIPRHDTVYWYQQGPGQDPQFLISFYEKMQSDKGSIPDRFSAQQFSDYHSELNMSSLELGDSALYFCASSLGRGQAPRYGYTFGSGTRLTVV.

There are a few counts of this clonotype. V gene TRBV27 combines with J gene TRBJ2-3; no clear D gene. The CDR3 extends over 14 amino acids. Germline assignment: CDR1 MNHEY and CDR2 SMNVEV (reference sequence). The ends were cut back, 4 bases at V and 0 bases at J, with 8 bases in the middle. Here the CDR3 DNA reads TGTGCCAGCAGTTCTCCGGTTAGCACAGATACGCAGTATTTT. It translates to CASSSPVSTDTQYF.

This rearrangement joins TRBV15 to TRBJ2-7, with TRBD1 matching 8 bases. Germline CDR1 and CDR2: LNHNV and YYDKDF (reference sequence). The CDR3 runs 16 residues. V gave up 3 bases and J gave up 5 bases; unmatched junction bases: 12. CDR3 DNA: TGTGCCACCAGCAGGGCCGGGACAGGTACTTCCCACGAGCAGTACTTC. This codes for CATSRAGTGTSHEQYF.

In its sample, this clonotype was seen many times. V and J are TRBV7-6 and TRBJ2-7; D not certain. V lost 1 base and J lost 3, with 7 bases in between. Germline CDR1 SGHVS, CDR2 FNYEAQ. The length of the CDR3 is 13 residues. The CDR3 protein is CASSLGHRYEQYF. CDR3 bases: TGTGCCAGCAGCTTAGGACACCGCTACGAGCAGTACTTC.

A note on this clonotype: A much larger clone sits a single nucleotide away, making a read error possible. This chain connects TRBV6-2 or TRBV6-3 to TRBJ1-5; 7 nucleotides agree with TRBD1. J gave up 3 bases and V 4 bases, and 3 bases lay outside the gene matches. This CDR3 has 14 amino acids. CDR1 and CDR2 from the germline V gene are MNHEY and SVGEGT. CDR3 bases: TGTGCCAGCAGTTTCGGACAGGTCAATCAGCCCCAGCATTTT. This sequence encodes CASSFGQVNQPQHF.

The sample holds many counts of this clonotype. This chain joins TRBV16 and TRBJ1-5; TRBD1 is a possible D gene (5 bases). V lost 2 bases and J 7 bases, leaving 15 bases between the germline ends. The CDR3 extends over 15 amino acids. Germline CDR1 reads KGHSY; CDR2 reads FQNENV. CDR3 in amino acids: CASSQGRGGGQPQHF. The DNA of the CDR3 is TGTGCCAGCAGCCAAGGAAGGGGTGGGGGACAGCCCCAGCATTTT.

The V gene is TRBV28, the J gene TRBJ2-5; unclear D gene. The CDR3 consists of 16 residues. Per the germline V gene, CDR1 is MDHEN and CDR2 is SYDVKM. The V gene lost 1 base and the J gene lost 7 bases, with 19 bases spanning the gap. Here the CDR3 reads CASSLSKSDLSGTQYF. In nucleotides, the CDR3 is TGTGCCAGCAGTTTATCTAAGAGTGACTTATCAGGGACCCAGTACTTC.